What follows describes a single T cell receptor (beta chain). Antigen: not known. The sample originates from a study of cytomegalovirus exposure and HLA in healthy donors. Study information: Of the donors genotyped, 398 in all, less than 90% fell in the Caucasian-associated ancestry cluster. Study-wide points: A missense variant in DCLRE1C was later tied to TCR beta V- and J-gene trimming.

This CDR3 comprises 13 residues. The germline V gene has CDR1 SEHNR and CDR2 FQNEAQ (reference sequence). V trimming: 5 bases; J trimming: 3 bases; junction bases outside the gene matches: 4. The PCR ran on 60 Vbeta and 13 Jbeta primers. Repertoires were generated with immunoSEQ multiplex PCR, while TCRdb's copy carries only in-frame clones and drops some. The sample consists of nearly 200,000 clones, 70% to 85% of them appearing once. Input material: PBMCs. This clonotype was obtained from a boy aged 2-9 years in good health and CMV-seronegative. J is TRBJ2-7 and V is TRBV7-9; 7 bases map to TRBD1. The DNA for the CDR3 is TGTGCCAGCAGCCCCGGGACAGACTACGAGCAGTACTTC. This gives the protein CASSPGTDYEQYF.